A selection of T cell receptor beta chains follows, all from one sample in a study of T cell responses to AZD1222 COVID-19 vaccine. The method was immunoSEQ multiplex PCR; TCRdb's version includes in-frame clones alone and lacks a portion of them. The profile shows 100,000 to 150,000 clones, about 92% of them singletons. This specimen was peripheral blood, taken on day 0 of MenACWY control vaccination. The receptors here all came from an adult in good health. Each CDR3 is given with its conserved first and last residue. A D gene is named only where the DNA matches it firmly. Size is omitted from some rows. Given values are once, few, many or a class for expanded clones.

D gene | clone size | J gene | V gene | CDR3 protein | CDR3 DNA
NA | NA | TRBJ1-2 | TRBV4-1 | CASSQDRLALYGYTF | TGCGCCAGCAGCCAAGACAGGTTGGCCCTCTATGGCTACACCTTC
TRBD2 | NA | TRBJ2-7 | TRBV20-1 | CSARTSPEQYF | TGCAGTGCTAGGACTAGCCCCGAGCAGTACTTC
NA | NA | TRBJ1-5 | TRBV3-1/TRBV3-2 | CASSQGAGSNQPQHF | TGTGCCAGCAGCCAAGGGGCAGGTAGCAATCAGCCCCAGCATTTT
TRBD1 | NA | TRBJ1-6 | TRBV6-2/TRBV6-3 | CASSQRPGQGYSPLHF | TGTGCCAGCAGTCAGAGACCGGGACAGGGCTATTCACCCCTCCACTTT
TRBD2 | NA | TRBJ2-1 | TRBV24-1 | CATSDLRAGVSNEQFF | TGTGCCACCAGTGATTTAAGGGCGGGAGTGAGCAATGAGCAGTTCTTC
TRBD2 | few | TRBJ2-1 | TRBV15 | CATSPRLTSGSEAEQFF | TGTGCCACCAGCCCCCGACTGACTAGCGGGAGTGAGGCTGAGCAGTTCTTC
NA | NA | TRBJ2-3 | TRBV7-9 | CASSFLEGTRTDTQYF | TGTGCCAGCAGCTTTTTGGAAGGAACTAGAACAGATACGCAGTATTTT
TRBD2 | once | TRBJ2-1 | TRBV7-2 | CASSAKQTGTRPYNEQFF | TGTGCCAGCAGCGCAAAGCAAACCGGGACTAGACCCTACAATGAGCAGTTCTTC
NA | NA | TRBJ1-5 | TRBV7-6 | CASRGGDSNQPQHF | TGTGCCAGCAGGGGTGGGGATAGCAATCAGCCCCAGCATTTT
TRBD1 | NA | TRBJ2-3 | TRBV3-1/TRBV3-2 | CASSRTGWGSTDTQYF | TGTGCCAGCAGCCGGACAGGGTGGGGGTCGACAGATACGCAGTATTTT
TRBD2 | once | TRBJ2-5 | TRBV5-1 | CASSLGTSGSWETQYF | TGCGCCAGCAGCCTGGGGACTAGCGGGAGTTGGGAGACCCAGTACTTC
NA | NA | TRBJ1-2 | TRBV24-1 | CATSVRVMNYGYTF | TGTGCCACCAGTGTTAGAGTAATGAACTATGGCTACACCTTC
NA | NA | TRBJ2-5 | TRBV28 | CASRLTLGIRQETQYF | TGTGCCAGCCGTTTAACTTTGGGCATTAGGCAAGAGACCCAGTACTTC
NA | NA | TRBJ1-6 | TRBV6-5 | CASARAGILSSPLHF | TGTGCCAGCGCTAGGGCAGGGATACTTTCTTCACCCCTCCACTTT
TRBD1 | NA | TRBJ2-4 | TRBV7-2 | CASSDRQGGLAKNIQYF | TGTGCCAGCAGCGACCGACAGGGGGGTTTAGCCAAAAACATTCAGTACTTC
NA | few | TRBJ1-6 | TRBV27 | CASNLQGVNSPLHF | TGTGCCAGCAACCTACAGGGAGTAAATTCACCCCTCCACTTT
NA | NA | TRBJ1-1 | TRBV28 | CASSFKGKAEAFF | TGTGCCAGCAGTTTTAAAGGGAAGGCTGAAGCTTTCTTT
TRBD2 | NA | TRBJ2-2 | TRBV7-3 | CASSLTQREPGELFF | TGTGCCAGCAGCTTAACCCAGCGGGAACCCGGGGAGCTGTTTTTT
NA | NA | TRBJ1-6 | TRBV6-5 | CASSINGRTNSPLHF | TGTGCCAGCAGTATTAACGGACGGACCAATTCACCCCTCCACTTT
TRBD1 | NA | TRBJ2-1 | TRBV25-1 | CASSHPGTGSGEQFF | TGTGCCAGCAGCCACCCCGGGACAGGGTCGGGGGAGCAGTTCTTC
NA | NA | TRBJ1-1 | TRBV7-3 | CASSLSPELNTEAFF | TGTGCCAGCAGCTTAAGTCCGGAACTGAACACTGAAGCTTTCTTT
NA | NA | TRBJ2-2 | TRBV15 | CATSPRRGTTTGELFF | TGTGCCACCAGCCCTCGAAGGGGGACAACCACCGGGGAGCTGTTTTTT
NA | NA | TRBJ1-1 | TRBV7-3 | CASSGSGGTEAFF | TGTGCCAGCAGCGGTTCGGGGGGCACTGAAGCTTTCTTT
NA | NA | TRBJ1-2 | TRBV14 | CASSQDTRANYGYTF | TGTGCCAGCAGCCAAGATACCAGGGCTAACTATGGCTACACCTTC
NA | NA | TRBJ2-3 | TRBV2 | CASRTGGGAGTDTQYF | TGTGCCAGCAGAACCGGAGGGGGGGCGGGGACAGATACGCAGTATTTT
NA | NA | TRBJ2-1 | TRBV28 | CASSTNGGYNEQFF | TGTGCCAGCAGTACGAATGGGGGTTACAATGAGCAGTTCTTC
TRBD1 | once | TRBJ1-3 | TRBV6-5 | CASSRQGRNTIYF | TGTGCCAGCAGCCGACAGGGGCGAAACACCATATATTTT
NA | few | TRBJ2-2 | TRBV7-2 | CASSLIVSTGELFF | TGTGCCAGCAGCTTGATAGTGAGCACCGGGGAGCTGTTTTTT
NA | NA | TRBJ2-2 | TRBV12-5 | CASGFDGAYTGELFF | TGTGCTAGTGGTTTTGACGGGGCTTACACCGGGGAGCTGTTTTTT
NA | NA | TRBJ1-6 | TRBV7-2 | CASNQPPRGAGYNSPLHF | TGTGCCAGCAACCAGCCCCCCCGGGGGGCAGGGTATAATTCACCCCTCCACTTT
TRBD2 | NA | TRBJ2-1 | TRBV6-4 | CASSVSGVQRNEQFF | TGTGCCAGCAGCGTCAGCGGGGTTCAGCGGAATGAGCAGTTCTTC
NA | NA | TRBJ2-4 | TRBV4-2 | CASSPDHRVTGPPAKNIQYF | TGTGCCAGCAGTCCCGATCACCGTGTGACAGGCCCCCCAGCCAAAAACATTCAGTACTTC
NA | NA | TRBJ2-3 | TRBV7-8 | CASSLEPVRPTDTQYF | TGTGCCAGCAGCTTAGAACCCGTTAGACCCACAGATACGCAGTATTTT
TRBD1 | NA | TRBJ2-3 | TRBV7-3 | CASSLGQRNTDTQYF | TGTGCCAGCAGCCTGGGACAGCGAAACACAGATACGCAGTATTTT
NA | NA | TRBJ2-3 | TRBV2 | CASSATGLGTDTQYF | TGTGCCAGCAGTGCTACGGGACTCGGCACAGATACGCAGTATTTT
NA | NA | TRBJ1-6 | TRBV19 | CASSSRGRSPLHF | TGTGCCAGTAGTTCCCGGGGACGTTCACCCCTCCACTTT
NA | NA | TRBJ1-1 | TRBV6-4 | CASSEQSFMNTEAFF | TGTGCCAGCAGTGAACAGAGCTTCATGAACACTGAAGCTTTCTTT
NA | NA | TRBJ1-2 | TRBV28 | CATHKPGRSSGYTF | TGTGCCACACACAAACCGGGACGCTCCAGTGGCTACACCTTC
NA | NA | TRBJ1-6 | TRBV10-1 | CASSESASPLHF | TGCGCCAGCAGTGAGTCGGCTTCACCCCTCCACTTT
TRBD2 | NA | TRBJ2-5 | TRBV11-3 | CASSLGLAGGGETQYF | TGTGCCAGCAGCTTGGGGCTAGCGGGGGGCGGAGAGACCCAGTACTTC
NA | NA | TRBJ1-1 | TRBV19 | CASSTPGGKTTEAFF | TGTGCCAGTAGTACCCCGGGGGGGAAGACCACTGAAGCTTTCTTT
NA | once | TRBJ1-2 | TRBV6-4 | CASSGPPGDYGYTF | TGTGCCAGCAGTGGCCCCCCGGGGGACTATGGCTACACCTTC
NA | NA | TRBJ1-4 | TRBV4-1 | CASSQEYEKLFF | TGCGCCAGCAGCCAAGAGTACGAAAAACTGTTTTTT
NA | once | TRBJ2-7 | TRBV5-6 | CASSLGVRPYEQYF | TGTGCCAGCAGCTTGGGAGTGAGACCCTACGAGCAGTACTTC
NA | once | TRBJ1-4 | TRBV5-1 | CASSPDGQRGEKLFF | TGCGCCAGCAGCCCGGACGGGCAGCGAGGCGAAAAACTGTTTTTT
TRBD2 | NA | TRBJ2-1 | TRBV5-6 | CASSLAGRKRVSNEQFF | TGTGCCAGCAGCTTGGCCGGGAGGAAGAGGGTGTCAAATGAGCAGTTCTTC
TRBD1 | NA | TRBJ1-1 | TRBV7-8 | CASSPGTGGLEAFF | TGTGCCAGCAGTCCCGGGACAGGGGGCCTTGAAGCTTTCTTT
NA | NA | TRBJ2-5 | TRBV7-2 | CASSLGFRAQETQYF | TGTGCCAGCAGCTTAGGGTTCAGGGCCCAAGAGACCCAGTACTTC
TRBD2 | NA | TRBJ2-3 | TRBV28 | CASSPIGAGRGGDTQYF | TGTGCCAGCAGTCCCATCGGGGCAGGGAGGGGAGGGGATACGCAGTATTTT
NA | NA | TRBJ2-2 | TRBV5-5 | CASSLAPRANTGELFF | TGTGCCAGCAGCTTGGCCCCCAGAGCGAACACCGGGGAGCTGTTTTTT
TRBD1 | NA | TRBJ2-2 | TRBV6-5 | CASAFDRANTGELFF | TGTGCCAGCGCTTTCGACAGGGCCAACACCGGGGAGCTGTTTTTT
NA | NA | TRBJ1-1 | TRBV5-4 | CASSLRPMNTEAFF | TGTGCCAGCAGCTTGAGGCCGATGAACACTGAAGCTTTCTTT
NA | few | TRBJ1-1 | TRBV5-1 | CASSPGRGEAFF | TGCGCCAGCAGCCCGGGAAGGGGTGAAGCTTTCTTT